The 32 T cell receptor beta chains presented below share a single source sample, sequenced in a study of beta chain features in type 1 diabetes. Reverse transcribing all isolated RNA meant expressed TCRB transcripts were sequenced. Sequencing was performed with immunoSEQ multiplex PCR; in TCRdb, only in-frame clones are kept and a portion is missing. Of some 410,000 clones listed, more than 9.5% are singletons. The source material was naive CD4+ T cells from blood. These receptors were collected from a woman under 30 in good health.

The chain carries TRBV5-1 and TRBJ2-2; no clear D gene. The ends were cut back, 0 bases at V and 7 bases at J, with 4 bases in the middle. The CDR3 is 12 amino acids. CDR1 and CDR2 (germline): SGHRS, YFSETQ. The CDR3 sequence is CASSLVGGELFF. In DNA, the CDR3 is TGCGCCAGCAGCTTGGTAGGCGGGGAGCTGTTTTTT.

The V and J genes are TRBV11-3 and TRBJ2-3, with no clear D. With 5 bases removed from V and 1 base from J, the gap between germline ends came to 10 bases. The CDR3 is made up of 14 amino acids. Per germline, CDR1 SGHNT and CDR2 YENEEA. The CDR3 here is CASSPTRGTDTQYF. The DNA of the CDR3 is TGTGCCAGCAGCCCCACACGGGGCACAGATACGCAGTATTTT.

This clone showed up just a few times. The rearrangement uses TRBV7-3 and TRBJ2-1; D unclear. V was cut by 3 bases and J by 1 base, with 7 bases left in between. CDR3 length equals 14 residues. From germline, CDR1 is SGHTA and CDR2 FQGTGA. The CDR3 sequence is CASSLDGSYNEQFF. CDR3 DNA: TGTGCCAGCAGCTTGGACGGGTCCTACAATGAGCAGTTCTTC.

The V gene is TRBV11-1, the J gene TRBJ2-7; D gene ambiguous. The ends were cut back, 5 bases at V and 3 bases at J, with 8 bases in the middle. The CDR3 extends over 12 amino acids. Looked up from germline, CDR1 is SGHAT and CDR2 is FQDESV (reference sequence). The CDR3 sequence: CASSRTLYEQYF. The CDR3 DNA is TGTGCCAGCAGCCGCACTCTCTACGAGCAGTACTTC.

This clone was counted a few times. The V call is TRBV28, the J call TRBJ2-1; no firm D call. Trimming left V 5 bases short and J 6 bases short, with 14 bases between. CDR1 and CDR2 (germline): MDHEN, SYDVKM. CDR3 length: 14 amino acids. Written as DNA, the CDR3 is TGTGCCAGCAGTCGTCCACGGTGGGGCAATGAGCAGTTCTTC. Translation gives CASSRPRWGNEQFF. The variable domain in full, with the rest retrieved from reference TRBV28 and TRBJ2-1, is DVKVTQSSRYLVKRTGEKVFLECVQDMDHENMFWYRQDPGLGLRLIYFSYDVKMKEKGDIPEGYSVSREKKERFSLILESASTNQTSMYLCASSRPRWGNEQFFGPGTRLTVL.

The chain carries TRBV16 and TRBJ1-5; D ambiguous. The germline V gene has CDR1 KGHSY and CDR2 FQNENV. The CDR3 is 13 residues long. The V and J ends lost 2 bases and 4 bases respectively, with 6 bases between them. The CDR3 loop is CASSQRLNQPQHF. The DNA of the CDR3 is TGTGCCAGCAGCCAACGACTAAATCAGCCCCAGCATTTT.

The chain couples TRBV18 to TRBJ2-1; TRBD2 matches at 10 bases. Germline CDR1 KGHSH, CDR2 LQKENI. Trimming cost V 6 bases and J 7 bases; bases outside gene matches: 9. The CDR3 has 15 residues. The CDR3, as DNA: TGTGCCAGCTCTCTTGACGTACTAGCGGGGAATGAGCAGTTCTTC. Translating gives CASSLDVLAGNEQFF.

The chain combines TRBV29-1 with TRBJ2-3; TRBD2 matches at 7 bases. Trimming cost V 2 bases and J 2 bases; bases outside gene matches: 7. Germline V gene sequence: CDR1 SQVTM, CDR2 ANQGSEA. The CDR3 sequence is 15 residues long. CDR3 DNA: TGCAGCGTTGAAAGGGGAGGGAGATCCACAGATACGCAGTATTTT. Translation: CSVERGGRSTDTQYF.

The chain employs TRBV2 and TRBJ2-4; D is perhaps TRBD1 or TRBD2 (5 bases each). Trimming shortened V by 9 bases and J by 3 bases, and 18 bases separated the two germline ends. Germline loops: CDR1 SNHLY, CDR2 FYNNEI. This CDR3 spans 15 amino acids. Written as DNA, the CDR3 is TGTGCCAGTTTGGGGGTCGGGGTTGGCAAAAACATTCAGTACTTC. Amino acids: CASLGVGVGKNIQYF.

This rearrangement joins TRBV18 to TRBJ2-7; D is uncertain. Deletions cut 2 bases from V and 2 bases from J, with 10 bases between. The CDR3 totals 14 residues. CDR1 and CDR2 from the germline V gene are KGHSH and LQKENI. The CDR3 loop reads CASSPTGVPYEQYV. CDR3 bases: TGTGCCAGCTCACCAACTGGGGTCCCCTACGAGCAGTACGTC.

This chain uses TRBV4-3 with TRBJ1-2; D is undetermined. CDR1 is LGHNA and CDR2 is YSLEER in the germline V gene. This CDR3 is 14 amino acids long. V lost 2 bases to trimming and J lost 2 bases, with 9 bases between them. The CDR3 sequence is CASSQSAGNYGYTF. Here the CDR3 DNA reads TGCGCCAGCAGCCAATCCGCAGGAAACTATGGCTACACCTTC.

This chain uses TRBV9 with TRBJ2-7, with a tentative D call TRBD1 (6 bases). Trimming left V 2 bases short and J 1 base short, with 10 bases between. The CDR3 totals 14 residues. The germline V gene encodes CDR1 SGDLS and CDR2 YYNGEE. This CDR3 reads CASSVSRGSYEQYF. The DNA for the CDR3 is TGTGCCAGCAGCGTTAGCAGGGGATCCTACGAGCAGTACTTC.

This clone was counted a few times. The chain combines TRBV9 with TRBJ1-1, with D unclear. This CDR3 is built from 13 residues. Between the trimmed V and J ends, which lost 3 bases and 9 bases, there was a span of 15 bases. Germline V CDR1 and CDR2: SGDLS, YYNGEE. CDR3 sequence: CASSEPGEPKAFF. The CDR3 region has the DNA TGTGCCAGCAGCGAGCCCGGAGAGCCGAAAGCTTTCTTT.

In its sample, this clone was seen a few times. The chain recombines TRBV28 with TRBJ1-1; D call uncertain. The V gene's germline CDR1 is MDHEN and CDR2 SYDVKM. V was clipped by 6 bases and J by 0 bases, with 8 bases between them. The CDR3 extends over 13 amino acids. CDR3 sequence: CASSPPLNTEAFF. The CDR3 nucleotides read TGTGCCAGCAGCCCACCCTTGAACACTGAAGCTTTCTTT.

V is TRBV19 and J is TRBJ2-1, with D possibly matching TRBD1 (6 bases). V lost 2 bases and J lost 4, with 9 bases in between. The CDR3 contains 14 residues. CDR1 and CDR2 from the germline V gene are LNHDA and SQIVND (reference sequence). CDR3 protein: CASSIQGKYNEQFF. DNA of the CDR3: TGTGCCAGTAGTATACAGGGGAAGTACAATGAGCAGTTCTTC.

The chain has TRBV30 and TRBJ1-1, with a possible D match to TRBD1 (5 bases). The ends were cut back, 0 bases at V and 4 bases at J, with 12 bases in the middle. This CDR3 has 14 amino acids. Germline V gene lookup returns CDR1 GTSNPN and CDR2 SVGIG (reference sequence). The CDR3 nucleotides read TGTGCCTGGAGTGTCGGGGGTTGGGGCACTGAAGCTTTCTTT. It yields the protein CAWSVGGWGTEAFF.

As DNA, the CDR3 is TGCGCCAGCAGCCAAGATTTCGAAGACACTGAAGCTTTCTTT. This gives the protein CASSQDFEDTEAFF. The V gene is TRBV4-3, the J gene TRBJ1-1; no clear D gene. V lost 0 bases and J 3 bases, leaving 8 bases between the germline ends. From germline, CDR1 is LGHNA and CDR2 YSLEER. CDR3 length: 14 residues.

The rearrangement links TRBV9 to TRBJ2-3; TRBD2 aligns across 7 bases. Losses at the gene ends were 2 bases for V and 8 bases for J; bases not matched to a gene: 11. Germline values: CDR1 SGDLS, CDR2 YYNGEE. The CDR3 is 15 amino acids. CDR3: CASSVDQTSSPTQYF. DNA of the CDR3: TGTGCCAGCAGCGTCGACCAGACTAGCTCTCCTACGCAGTATTTT.

This clone appeared a few times. V is TRBV18 and J is TRBJ2-7; possibly TRBD1 or TRBD2 for D (7 bases each). V was trimmed by 3 bases and J by 7 bases, leaving 19 bases between them. The CDR3 covers 15 residues. Per germline, CDR1 KGHSH and CDR2 LQKENI. The CDR3: CASSPSGRGPLEQYV. Written as DNA, the CDR3 is TGTGCCAGCTCACCCTCGGGGAGGGGGCCGCTGGAGCAGTACGTC.

With respect to this clone: Other DNA sequences in the same sample also yield this CDR3. The CDR3 sequence: CASSQVGQGYGYTF. CDR3 DNA sequence: TGCGCCAGCAGCCAAGTTGGACAGGGGTATGGCTACACCTTC. This chain joins TRBV4-1 and TRBJ1-2; 9 bases are a match to TRBD1. Germline V gives CDR1 MGHRA, CDR2 YSYEKL. The CDR3 spans 14 residues. V lost 1 base and J lost 5; bases outside the gene matches: 2.

The gene calls are TRBV30 and TRBJ1-5; D might be TRBD1 (5 bases). The CDR3 is 15 amino acids. Germline V gives CDR1 GTSNPN, CDR2 SVGIG (reference sequence). Trimming pared 0 bases from V and 1 base from J, leaving 10 bases between. CDR3 residues: CAWSVTGLSNQPQHF. DNA for the CDR3: TGTGCCTGGAGTGTAACAGGCCTAAGCAATCAGCCCCAGCATTTT.

The V gene is TRBV7-9, the J gene TRBJ2-5, with D unresolved. Germline V lookup: CDR1 SEHNR, CDR2 FQNEAQ (reference sequence). The germline V and J ends were trimmed by 5 bases and 9 bases, with 13 bases remaining between them. The CDR3 has 12 residues. DNA for the CDR3: TGTGCCAGCAGCCGCACCGCCAGGTCCCAGTACTTC. Translating gives CASSRTARSQYF.

This clone was counted between two and nine times. This chain uses TRBV19 with TRBJ2-3; tentative D call: TRBD1 (7 bases). Germline lookup yields CDR1 LNHDA and CDR2 SQIVND (reference sequence). The CDR3 sequence is 17 residues long. Trimming cost V 3 bases and J 0 bases, with 16 bases left between them. In DNA, the CDR3 is TGTGCCAGTAGTATGCCCAGGGGGGCCTCTAGCACAGATACGCAGTATTTT. It is translated as CASSMPRGASSTDTQYF.

The genes are TRBV5-4 and TRBJ2-7; possibly TRBD1 or TRBD2 for D (6 bases each). CDR3 length: 15 amino acids. Trimming took 4 bases from V and 3 from J, leaving 17 bases between them. Looked up from germline, CDR1 is SGHNT and CDR2 is YYREEE (reference sequence). The CDR3 bases are TGTGCCAGCAGCACGGGGGCAGGGGCCTACTACGAGCAGTACGTC. Protein product: CASSTGAGAYYEQYV.

The V and J genes are TRBV6-1 and TRBJ2-5; a possible D gene is TRBD1 (5 bases). The CDR3 runs 14 residues. Trimming pared 3 bases from V and 5 bases from J, leaving 13 bases between. CDR1 MNHNS and CDR2 SASEGT come from the germline V gene. In nucleotides, the CDR3 is TGTGCCAGCAGTGAGCCAGGGCTGGGCGAGACCCAGTACTTC. Translation gives CASSEPGLGETQYF.

This clone has a handful of counts. This chain uses TRBV14 with TRBJ2-7, with a weak D call TRBD1 (5 bases). V lost 4 bases to trimming and J lost 6 bases, with 10 bases between them. The germline V gene encodes CDR1 SGHDN and CDR2 FVKESK. This CDR3 has 12 amino acids. The CDR3 nucleotides are TGTGCCAGCAGCCCAGGGCTTGGCGAGCAGTACTTC. Protein sequence: CASSPGLGEQYF. The full variable domain, with the rest looked up from reference TRBV14 and TRBJ2-7, is EAGVTQFPSHSVIEKGQTVTLRCDPISGHDNLYWYRRVMGKEIKFLLHFVKESKQDESGMPNNRFLAERTGGTYSTLKVQPAELEDSGVYFCASSPGLGEQYFGPGTRLTVT.

There are a few counts of this clone. V usage is TRBV4-1 and J usage is TRBJ2-3, with 7 bases lining up with TRBD2. V lost 4 bases and J lost 2; bases outside the gene matches: 9. The CDR3 covers 16 residues. Per the germline V gene, CDR1 is MGHRA and CDR2 is YSYEKL. CDR3 bases: TGCGCCAGCAGCCGACAGCTAGCGGAGACCACAGATACGCAGTATTTT. Protein sequence: CASSRQLAETTDTQYF.

The chain employs TRBV11-3 and TRBJ2-5; D not certain. The ends were cut back, 5 bases at V and 1 base at J, with 8 bases in the middle. Germline-derived CDR1 and CDR2 are SGHNT and YENEEA. This CDR3 has 13 amino acids. In nucleotides, the CDR3 is TGTGCCAGCAGCCCACGGACCCAAGAGACCCAGTACTTC. It codes for CASSPRTQETQYF.

CDR3 loop: CASSFLGGHNEQFF. The CDR3 region has the DNA TGTGCCAGCAGTTTTCTCGGGGGGCACAATGAGCAGTTCTTC. The V and J genes are TRBV27 and TRBJ2-1; the D gene is possibly TRBD2 (7 bases). Germline CDR1 and CDR2: MNHEY and SMNVEV (reference sequence). CDR3 length: 14 amino acids. V was cut by 3 bases and J by 5 bases, with 11 bases left in between.

This sequence joins TRBV4-3 and TRBJ2-7; 11 nucleotides line up with TRBD1. In germline, CDR1 is LGHNA, CDR2 YSLEER. The trim removed 2 bases at V and 4 bases at J, leaving 4 bases unmatched. The CDR3 is 15 residues long. CDR3 DNA: TGCGCCAGCAGCCAAAGCGGGACAGGGGGTTACGAGCAGTACTTC. Translated, it gives CASSQSGTGGYEQYF.

This clone was recorded a few times. This rearrangement joins TRBV2 to TRBJ2-1; 12 nucleotides match TRBD2. After removal of 6 bases from V and 7 bases from J, the junction contained 10 bases not matched to a gene. Looked up from germline, CDR1 is SNHLY and CDR2 is FYNNEI. The CDR3 is 16 amino acids. In DNA, the CDR3 is TGTGCCAGCAGCCCCATCCTAGCGGGAGGGATGAATGAGCAGTTCTTC. Translation: CASSPILAGGMNEQFF.

This clone showed up just once. This chain links TRBV5-1 with TRBJ2-2; 7 nucleotides agree with TRBD1. CDR1 SGHRS and CDR2 YFSETQ come from the germline V gene. CDR3 length equals 15 residues. V shed 4 bases, J shed 3 bases, and the junction held 6 bases outside the gene matches. CDR3 nucleotide sequence: TGCGCCAGCAGCACCGACAGGGCGGACACCGGGGAGCTGTTTTTT. Protein sequence: CASSTDRADTGELFF.